The rows below give T cell receptor beta chains drawn from one sample of a study of CD8 T cells in ankylosing spondylitis. From the 5' RACE reads, TCRdb called clonotypes with MiXCR, one entry per CDR3 protein. Of a few hundred thousand distinct CDR3 sequences in the sample, roughly 13% were seen once. Sequencing was performed on blood, either unsorted or a sorted T cell fraction (not recorded which). Receptors were obtained from a male donor with ankylosing spondylitis. Both conserved end residues are part of each CDR3. A D gene is named only where the DNA matches it firmly. Size tells how often a clone was seen (once, few, many) or the class of an expanded clone, and some rows leave it out.

>TRBV5-1|TRBD1|few|TRBJ1-4
TGCGCCAGCAGCTCCCCGGGACAGGGGGCAGGTACTAATGAAAAACTGTTTTTT
CASSSPGQGAGTNEKLFF
>TRBV4-1|-|few|TRBJ2-3
TGCGCCAGCAGCCAAGGACCCGCTAGCTGGGCAGATACGCAGTATTTT
CASSQGPASWADTQYF
>TRBV6-6|-|-|TRBJ2-5
TGTGCCAGCGCGCTCGGACGAGGAGAGACCCAGTACTTC
CASALGRGETQYF
>TRBV7-9|TRBD1|-|TRBJ2-7
TGTGCCAGCAGCCCGGACAGGGCAGGGTACGAGCAGTACTTC
CASSPDRAGYEQYF
>TRBV20-1|-|few|TRBJ1-5
TGCAGTGCTAATCAGGCTACAAATCAGCCCCAGCATTTT
CSANQATNQPQHF
>TRBV5-1|-|few|TRBJ1-1
TGCGCCAGCAGCTTGGTCGGGGGGGTGAACACTGAAGCTTTCTTT
CASSLVGGVNTEAFF
>TRBV3-1|-|-|TRBJ2-4
TGTGCCAGCAGCCCCGGGACAACCAAAAACATTCAGTACTTC
CASSPGTTKNIQYF
>TRBV20-1|TRBD1|few|TRBJ2-1
TGCAGTGCCAACCCGGGACAGGGGTACAATGAGCAGTTCTTC
CSANPGQGYNEQFF
>TRBV5-1|-|-|TRBJ1-1
TGCGCCAGCAGCCTCAACGGGGGGCGCGAATACACTGAAGCTTTCTTT
CASSLNGGREYTEAFF
>TRBV21-1|-|few|TRBJ2-2
TGTGCCACCCAAACAGGGGAGGGGACCGGGGAGCTGTTTTTT
CATQTGEGTGELFF
>TRBV14|TRBD2|-|TRBJ2-1
TGTGCCAGCAGCCAGCTAGCGGCACCTTCCTACAATGAGCAGTTCTTC
CASSQLAAPSYNEQFF
>TRBV7-9|-|few|TRBJ2-1
TGTGCCAGCAGCTTAGCCGGGGGCATAAGATACAATGAGCAGTTCTTC
CASSLAGGIRYNEQFF
>TRBV10-1|-|once|TRBJ1-1
TGCGCCAGCAGTGAGTCGATCCCGGGGGCGGGCACTGAAGCTTTCTTT
CASSESIPGAGTEAFF
>TRBV21-1|-|-|TRBJ1-2
TGTGCCAGCCGGCAAGGCTACACCTTC
CASRQGYTF
>TRBV11-2|-|few|TRBJ2-3
TGTGCCAGCAGGGGGGGCGTAGGGACAGATACGCAGTATTTT
CASRGGVGTDTQYF
>TRBV12-3/TRBV12-4|TRBD1|-|TRBJ2-2
TGTGCCAGCAAAACCGGGACAGGGAACACCGGGGAGCTGTTTTTT
CASKTGTGNTGELFF
>TRBV11-2|TRBD1|-|TRBJ1-2
TGTGCCAGCAGCCCAGGCTCGGGACAGGGGGGGTTTAACTATGGCTACACCTTC
CASSPGSGQGGFNYGYTF
>TRBV20-1|-|many|TRBJ2-1
TGCAGTGCTGCAGTAGCGGAACACTACAATGAGCAGTTCTTC
CSAAVAEHYNEQFF
>TRBV5-1|TRBD2|few|TRBJ2-1
TGCGCCAGCACCAAGTATCAAGCCGGAGCGGGAAATGAGCAGTTCTTC
CASTKYQAGAGNEQFF
>TRBV7-9|TRBD2|-|TRBJ2-7
TGTGCCAGCAGCTTAAGCGGGAGTATCTCTTACGAGCAGTACTTC
CASSLSGSISYEQYF
>TRBV20-1|-|few|TRBJ2-5
TGCAGTGTCCTACCGTCCCGGGAACGGCCTCAGTTGGAGACCCAGTACTTC
CSVLPSRERPQLETQYF
>TRBV2|-|-|TRBJ2-2
TGTGCCAGCAGACCCCTGCTCGGGGGCACCGGGGAGCTGTTTTTT
CASRPLLGGTGELFF
>TRBV25-1|-|-|TRBJ1-1
TGTGCCAGCAGTGGGACTTCGAGGGGAGCTTTCTTT
CASSGTSRGAFF
>TRBV7-2|TRBD2|few|TRBJ2-1
TGTGCCAGCAGCTCGACCTCCCGCGGGAGCATTTTCGGGGAGTTCTTC
CASSSTSRGSIFGEFF
>TRBV5-1|-|-|TRBJ2-1
TGCGCCAGCAGCACCGATTCCAGGGCCTACAATGAGCAGTTCTTC
CASSTDSRAYNEQFF
>TRBV12-3/TRBV12-4|TRBD1|few|TRBJ1-4
TGTGCCAGCAGTTTGGGGGACAGGGGGGATCAAAAACTGTTTTTT
CASSLGDRGDQKLFF
>TRBV3-1|-|few|TRBJ2-2
TGTGCCAGCAGCCAACCTCTCGGACAGTATGAAACCGGGGAGCTGTTTTTT
CASSQPLGQYETGELFF
>TRBV12-3/TRBV12-4|-|many|TRBJ1-5
TGTGCCAGCAGTTTGGCCGTTTCACAGTATAGCAATCAGCCCCAGCATTTT
CASSLAVSQYSNQPQHF
>TRBV25-1|TRBD1|once|TRBJ2-3
TGTGCCAGCAGTGAGAATTGGGGGGACAGGGGAGTGGATACGCAGTATTTT
CASSENWGDRGVDTQYF
>TRBV18|-|-|TRBJ1-5
TGTGCCAGCTCACCAGCCGCTTCGAGCAATCAGCCCCAGCATTTT
CASSPAASSNQPQHF
>TRBV5-1|TRBD2|-|TRBJ2-3
TGCGCCAGCAGCTTGCAGCGGGGGCTCACAGATACGCAGTATTTT
CASSLQRGLTDTQYF
>TRBV11-2|-|-|TRBJ2-2
TGTGCCAGCAGCTCATTAGTCAGGGCGAACACCGGGGAGCTGTTTTTT
CASSSLVRANTGELFF
>TRBV5-1|TRBD1|few|TRBJ2-7
TGCGCCAGCACCTCCTCAGGGGGCGGATACTACGAGCAGTACTTC
CASTSSGGGYYEQYF
>TRBV5-1|-|-|TRBJ2-5
TGCGCCAGCAGCCCCGTGGCTAGTGGGGAGACCCAGTACTTC
CASSPVASGETQYF
>TRBV5-6|TRBD1|-|TRBJ1-1
TGTGCCAGCAGCTCGCTACAGGGGTGGTCGAACACTGAAGCTTTCTTT
CASSSLQGWSNTEAFF
>TRBV5-1|TRBD2|many|TRBJ2-7
TGCGCCAGCAGCCCTCCGGGACTAGAGTACGAGCAGTACTTC
CASSPPGLEYEQYF
>TRBV6-4|TRBD2|few|TRBJ2-7
TGTGCCAGCAGCCGGACGGGAGGGGATTCCTACGAGCAGTACTTC
CASSRTGGDSYEQYF
>TRBV2|-|few|TRBJ1-5
TGTGCCAGCAGTGACTATGACAACCATAGCAATCAGCCCCAGCATTTT
CASSDYDNHSNQPQHF
>TRBV18|TRBD1|few|TRBJ2-5
TGTGCCAGCTCTCGTCGGGGACAGGGGACGGAGACCCAGTACTTC
CASSRRGQGTETQYF
>TRBV7-9|TRBD1|-|TRBJ1-2
TGTGCCAGCAGCCCCCGGGGGACAGAAACGAACTATGGCTACACCTTC
CASSPRGTETNYGYTF
>TRBV20-1|-|-|TRBJ2-7
TGCAGTGCTAGAGATCCTCTCCGGCCTTTCCACGAGCAGTACTTC
CSARDPLRPFHEQYF
>TRBV24-1|TRBD1|many|TRBJ2-1
TGTGCCACCAGTGAGGGGGGGACAGGGCACAATGAGCAGTTCTTC
CATSEGGTGHNEQFF
>TRBV29-1|-|-|TRBJ2-2
TGCAGCGTTGCGGGTTCGGTGAACACCGGGGAGCTGTTTTTT
CSVAGSVNTGELFF
>TRBV2|TRBD1|-|TRBJ2-2
TGTGCCAGCCGGGACAGGGAGCACACCGGGGAGCTGTTTTTT
CASRDREHTGELFF
>TRBV10-2|-|few|TRBJ1-5
TGCGCCAGCAGGGGGGGGAGGGACGCGGGCAATCAGCCCCAGCATTTT
CASRGGRDAGNQPQHF
>TRBV12-3/TRBV12-4|-|-|TRBJ2-5
TGTGCCACCGGAGGGGGACCGCGAGAGACCCAGTACTTC
CATGGGPRETQYF
>TRBV19|TRBD1|-|TRBJ2-7
TGTGCCAGTAGTATGGGACAGGGGGCAGGTGAGCAGTACTTC
CASSMGQGAGEQYF
>TRBV20-1|TRBD2|few|TRBJ2-5
TGCAGTGCTAGAAATCCGGGAGGGCCCGGGGAGACCCAGTACTTC
CSARNPGGPGETQYF
>TRBV7-6|-|-|TRBJ2-1
TGTGCCAGCAGCTTACGGGGGACGCGGAGCTCCTACAATGAGCAGTTCTTC
CASSLRGTRSSYNEQFF
>TRBV6-2/TRBV6-3|-|few|TRBJ2-7
TGTGCCAGCAGTTACGCCTCCTACGAGCAGTACTTC
CASSYASYEQYF
>TRBV7-9|-|few|TRBJ1-1
TGTGCCAGCAGCTTCGCCGGAGGAAACACTGAAGCTTTCTTT
CASSFAGGNTEAFF
>TRBV20-1|-|-|TRBJ2-1
TGCAGTGCTAGGTGGAATGAGCAGTTCTTC
CSARWNEQFF
>TRBV5-1|TRBD1|-|TRBJ1-1
TGCGCCAGCAGCTTTCTTACGGGACAGGGGAACACTGAAGCTTTCTTT
CASSFLTGQGNTEAFF
>TRBV5-1|-|few|TRBJ2-7
TGCGCCAGCAGCGACGGTCGCCGGGGGGCGGAGCAGTACTTC
CASSDGRRGAEQYF
>TRBV12-3/TRBV12-4|-|-|TRBJ2-1
TGTGCCAGCAATTTGGGGGAGCAGTTCTTC
CASNLGEQFF
>TRBV4-1|TRBD1|-|TRBJ1-1
TGCGCCAGCAGCGCCGGCCCAGAAGACAGGGGCACTGAAGCTTTCTTT
CASSAGPEDRGTEAFF
>TRBV4-1|-|few|TRBJ2-7
TGCGCCAGCAGCCAAGGGCCGTTACTAGGCCACTACGAGCAGTACTTC
CASSQGPLLGHYEQYF
>TRBV5-1|-|many|TRBJ2-5
TGCGCCAGCAGCGCGGGACCGCATCACCAAGAGACCCAGTACTTC
CASSAGPHHQETQYF
>TRBV18|-|few|TRBJ1-5
TGTGCCAGCTCACCGGACAGAGGAGGGGTCTTGGAGCCCCAGCATTTT
CASSPDRGGVLEPQHF
>TRBV11-2|TRBD1|-|TRBJ2-7
TGTGCCAGCAGCTTACCCCGGGACAGGGACGTTTCAGGCTCTAGTACCTACGAGCAGTACTTC
CASSLPRDRDVSGSSTYEQYF